A single T cell receptor (beta chain) is shown here with its context. What this receptor recognizes is not known. No quality values exist for individual bases; no much larger clone is one base distant. Libraries were built with the immunoSEQ multiplex PCR assay. For the multiplex PCR, a mixture combining 60 forward primers for TCR Vbeta segments and 13 reverse primers for TCR Jbeta segments was used. Amplification of the CDR3 region of rearranged TCR beta genes was performed with a multiplex PCR assay on genomic DNA. The Illumina HiSeq System was used to sequence the amplified TCR beta libraries as 87-base-pair reads. The published analysis was carried out like this. A later analysis counted tens of millions of unique TCR beta chains across the 666 repertoires, and 10 million to 11 million of these chains were shared by at least two donors. To remove PCR and sequencing errors, raw reads were error-corrected and collapsed into unique sequences using a nearest-neighbor algorithm that merged closely related sequences. Alignment of CDR3 sequences to IMGT reference sequences was used to assign V, D and J gene segments. For a sequence to be retained, a match of at least six nucleotides to both a V gene segment and a J gene segment was required. A rearrangement was called productive if the CDR3 had no stop codons and remained in frame with V and J, and every other rearrangement was called non-productive. Following IMGT convention, CDR3 was defined as the stretch from the second conserved V-encoded cysteine to the conserved J-encoded phenylalanine. The earlier analysis of 587 of the donors excluded sequences that lacked an unambiguous match to a single V gene segment. In an earlier analysis of approximately 560 of the donors, a V segment was called functional when productive rearrangements were above 56.7%, and segregating when the standard deviation between donors exceeded 5%. A statistical classification framework was built to diagnose cytomegalovirus status from the catalog of TCR beta chain sequences. A later analysis assigned V and J genes by comparing TCR nucleotide sequences with IMGT/GENE-DB human TR gene sequences. The TCRdist pipeline was used in a later analysis to assign CDR3 sequences and most-parsimonious VDJ recombination scenarios. In a later analysis, each TCR beta chain was defined by its CDR3 amino acid sequence together with its V-gene family, and reads lacking a unique V-gene family were excluded. To address suspected cross-contamination and a sequencing artifact, a later analysis removed 550 to 750 highly shared, low-generation-probability nucleotide sequences. In a later analysis, a clonal expansion index for each public chain was calculated from normalized within-repertoire ranks of inferred template counts. A later analysis computed generation probabilities with a VDJ recombination model fitted to out-of-frame rearrangements, and checked the results against IGoR. A later analysis scored TCR-TCR, TCR-HLA and TCR-CMV co-occurrence with hypergeometric tests, applying a repertoire-size bias correction to TCR pairs. False discovery rates were estimated in a later analysis by permuting HLA or CMV assignments 20 times. In a later analysis, co-occurring TCRs were grouped using DBSCAN, and TCRdist sequence similarity was added for clustering within HLA-allele-positive subsets. For co-occurrence clustering, repertoires with fewer than 30,000 or more than 120,000 public chains were excluded, along with five repertoires with anomalous nucleotide sharing. Held by TCRdb, this immuneACCESS table contains in-frame sequences only and omits some clones. Under half of the omission traces to an unresolved V gene where checked; the cause of the rest is unknown. From that table come the V and J calls and clone size; the DNA was used to work out D and trimming. This sample holds 170,000 or so clones; 60% to 85% were observed only once. The ten largest make up around 3.1% of the sample.

This sample is drawn from a study of cytomegalovirus exposure and HLA in healthy donors (dated by TCRdb to the late 2010s). About the investigation overall: An earlier analysis of approximately 550 of the donors reported about 250 Gb of sequence data and roughly 110 million unique TCR beta sequences from 150 million to 200 million T cells. Approximately 300 gigabases of sequencing data and approximately 85 million unique TCR sequences were included in an early release covering about 620 HLA-typed donors. A later genetic analysis took genome-wide SNP genotypes for about 55% of the roughly 670 donors and used that subset as a discovery cohort. On average, roughly 240,000 unique TCR beta nucleotide sequences were sequenced per donor among several hundred genotyped donors of the cohort, with approximately 18% of those sequences being non-productive. The study profiled the T cell repertoires of under 850 subjects by immunosequencing and related them to cytomegalovirus serostatus. In addition to the first cohort of around 670 subjects, a separate validation cohort of approximately 110 different subjects was used. To predict cytomegalovirus infection status, the study brought together high-throughput TCR immunosequencing, statistical association of individual TCRs with disease status, and machine learning. The later analysis used no new phenotypic data to find candidate immune exposures, relying instead on TCR beta sequences and their occurrence across donors. HLA typing included class I and class II loci at four-digit resolution. Because of strong linkage in the cohort, five DR-DQ haplotypes were treated as single units for association and clustering. Of the roughly 400 genotyped donors, 65% to 90% fell in the genetic ancestry cluster associated with self-reported Caucasian donors. Typing coverage differed by locus: A, B, C, DRB1 and DQB1 were typed in roughly 629-640 donors, DQA1 in 500 to 550, DPA1 in 600 to 610, and DPB1 in roughly 470. To study patterns of TCR occurrence, a later analysis re-analyzed previously published TCR beta repertoires from around 660 donors and added high-resolution HLA genotyping. All discovery cohort repertoires had been generated using a single sequencing platform. The study aimed to test whether signatures of past pathogen exposure could be identified by cataloging public T cell receptors. Donor age, sex, ethnicity and CMV serostatus were compiled together with the repertoire data. In an earlier analysis of several hundred of the donors, high-throughput TCR beta sequencing was used to judge whether each TCR beta V gene segment behaved as functional or pseudogenic. What the research found in general, with its limitations: Correlated functional status among segregating V segments might be attributable to linkage disequilibrium, but an unknown experimental factor could not be ruled out. Because the 87-base-pair reads could not distinguish some IMGT-functional V segments, including TRBV6-2 and TRBV6-3, those segments were excluded. CMV serostatus was the only immune exposure information available for the cohort. In this cohort, only TCR beta chains were sequenced, and detectable features were limited by the absence of alpha or paired-chain data. A later analysis found that HLA-associated TCR beta chains were more clonally expanded and had lower generation probabilities than equally common non-associated chains. Specific HLA alleles were associated with 18,000 or so TCR beta sequences at a false discovery rate of 0.05 in a later analysis. The study listed approximately 160 TCR beta chains as associated with cytomegalovirus. A group of highly shared sequence variants was considered likely to be a technical artifact of the sequencing pipeline. Because HLA typing was unavailable for some donors at each locus, only the typed subset was used in association tests. It was suggested by the authors that the approach could potentially be generalized to other disease states and immunological phenotypes. In a later analysis, several top co-occurrence clusters were reported to appear linked to parvovirus B19, influenza, CMV and Epstein-Barr virus. Because counts were too low, seventeen rarely observed V segments, including chromosome 9 orphons, were excluded from the earlier analysis of several hundred of the donors. According to a later analysis, TCR association rates differed among HLA loci, with DRB1 alleles showing the most associated TCRs and HLA-C alleles showing the fewest. Most TCR sequences were seen in very few donors, while some public TCRs were found in many individuals. Presence/absence analyses assumed roughly uniform sequencing depth across donors, an assumption that may not hold. In both the original and validation cohorts, the classifier was reported to diagnose cytomegalovirus status with high specificity and sensitivity. A further reported finding was that TCR beta sequences accurately predicted the HLA-A and HLA-B alleles for most subjects in the first cohort. In vitro tests confirmed that a few of the cytomegalovirus-associated TCR beta chains recognize cytomegalovirus antigens. Most CMV-associated TCR beta chains appeared to be HLA-restricted in a later analysis, and the HLA associations seemed to be driven largely by CMV exposure. A later genetic analysis associated a missense DCLRE1C variant with V-gene and J-gene trimming of TCR beta chains, and an independent cohort replicated the association. Strong co-occurrence of HLA alleles, especially DR and DQ, made assigning TCR associations to individual alleles difficult. Compared with the roughly 670-donor mean, donors in an Asian-associated ancestry cluster had fewer N-insertions in productive TCRs, according to a later genetic analysis. Broadly in line with IMGT annotations, most TCR beta V segments showed up in productive rearrangements about 90% or about 30% of the time in an earlier analysis of 450 to 600 of the donors.

From a lookup of the germline V gene, CDR1 and CDR2 are KGHSH and LQKENI. The CDR3 measures 15 amino acids from cysteine to phenylalanine. Of the read, only the CDR3 DNA is kept; its 45 bases are in frame from base 1. V loses 3 bases of germline sequence and J loses 3 bases, and the interval between the two ends is 9 bases. In total, more than 500 healthy bone marrow donors made up the cohort. At the time of sampling, all cohort members were nominally healthy, though unrecorded immune exposures were likely present. The donor tested CMV seropositive and was one of the 289 seropositive cohort members. Each donor provided a peripheral blood sample, and peripheral blood mononuclear cells were used for TCR beta sequencing. The Qiagen DNeasy Blood Extraction Kit was used to extract genomic DNA from the blood cell samples.

This sequence originates from a woman aged 45-59 years in good health and CMV-seropositive. Input material: PBMCs. The chain couples TRBV18 to TRBJ2-6, and the D gene may be TRBD1, 5 bases matching. The bases read TGTGCCAGCTCACCCCCAGGGATTGGGGCCAACGTCCTGACTTTC. Its protein reads: CASSPPGIGANVLTF.